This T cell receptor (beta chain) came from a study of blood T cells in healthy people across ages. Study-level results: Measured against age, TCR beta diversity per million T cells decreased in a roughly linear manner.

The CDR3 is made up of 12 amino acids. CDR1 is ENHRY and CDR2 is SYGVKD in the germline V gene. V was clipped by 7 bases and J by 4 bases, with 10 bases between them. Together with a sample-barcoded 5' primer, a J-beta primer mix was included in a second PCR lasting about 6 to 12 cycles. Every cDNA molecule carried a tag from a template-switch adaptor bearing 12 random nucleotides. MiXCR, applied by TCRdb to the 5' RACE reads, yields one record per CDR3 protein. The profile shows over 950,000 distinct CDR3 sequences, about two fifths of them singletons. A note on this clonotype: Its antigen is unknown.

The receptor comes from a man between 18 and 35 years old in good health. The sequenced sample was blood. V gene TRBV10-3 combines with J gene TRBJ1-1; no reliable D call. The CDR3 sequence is CAINGVGTEAFF. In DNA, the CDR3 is TGTGCCATCAACGGAGTAGGCACTGAAGCTTTCTTT.